A selection of T cell receptor beta chains follows, all from one sample in a study of CD8+CD57+ T cells in acquired aplastic anemia. TCRdb redid the calling of the reads with MiXCR, one entry per CDR3 protein. The sample gives 200,000 or so distinct CDR3 sequences, about 64% of which show up once; under 60% is in the top ten. Sequencing was carried out using sorted CD4+, CD8+, or CD8+CD57+ T cells (not recorded which) from PBMCs. Receptors originate from a human donor with severe aplastic anemia or a healthy control (not recorded which). Both conserved end residues are trimmed from each CDR3.

v_gene,j_gene,CDR3aa
TRBV28,TRBJ1-6,ASSPNPGLSSYNSPLH
TRBV5-1,TRBJ2-7,ASSSQTGRVYEQY
TRBV20-1,TRBJ2-7,SARDASQGLYEQY
TRBV7-9,TRBJ2-7,ASSPQGAGEQY
TRBV4-2,TRBJ2-1,ASSRTMLAGESSEQF
TRBV7-6,TRBJ2-1,APGSGDRNEQF
TRBV15,TRBJ2-1,ATSREEFDEQF
TRBV7-9,TRBJ2-3,ASTLGGLPKTDTQY
TRBV2,TRBJ2-7,ATGGNEQY
TRBV19,TRBJ2-7,ASGPGQGNIYEQY
TRBV3-1,TRBJ1-2,ASSQNRGGYT
TRBV10-3,TRBJ2-2,AISAGTPGELF
TRBV19,TRBJ2-5,ASSRGAQETQY
TRBV11-1,TRBJ2-7,ASSLSSSHYEQY
TRBV29-1,TRBJ2-2,SVASRPGELF
TRBV6-1,TRBJ1-1,ASNGTVVAEAF
TRBV7-3,TRBJ2-7,ASSLDSYSYEQY
TRBV20-1,TRBJ1-2,SARDRDRGLYGGYT
TRBV7-2,TRBJ2-7,ASSLSGMASYEQY
TRBV19,TRBJ1-5,ASSNQVQPQH
TRBV5-8,TRBJ2-7,AGSPRGRLYEQY
TRBV20-1,TRBJ2-7,SARDFLTYEQY
TRBV13,TRBJ1-6,ASSLGQSFTLH
TRBV15,TRBJ2-5,ATSSPTGTRGQETQY
TRBV5-1,TRBJ1-1,ASSPGQGVGTEAF
TRBV20-1,TRBJ1-1,SAIRGIRRNTEAF
TRBV12-3/TRBV12-4,TRBJ2-7,ASSLPGYTYEQY
TRBV10-3,TRBJ1-1,AISGTGGNTEAF
TRBV19,TRBJ1-1,ASTFLDRELNTEAF
TRBV20-1,TRBJ1-2,SARAGPPVGYT
TRBV12-3/TRBV12-4,TRBJ2-2,ASPAGVVGELF